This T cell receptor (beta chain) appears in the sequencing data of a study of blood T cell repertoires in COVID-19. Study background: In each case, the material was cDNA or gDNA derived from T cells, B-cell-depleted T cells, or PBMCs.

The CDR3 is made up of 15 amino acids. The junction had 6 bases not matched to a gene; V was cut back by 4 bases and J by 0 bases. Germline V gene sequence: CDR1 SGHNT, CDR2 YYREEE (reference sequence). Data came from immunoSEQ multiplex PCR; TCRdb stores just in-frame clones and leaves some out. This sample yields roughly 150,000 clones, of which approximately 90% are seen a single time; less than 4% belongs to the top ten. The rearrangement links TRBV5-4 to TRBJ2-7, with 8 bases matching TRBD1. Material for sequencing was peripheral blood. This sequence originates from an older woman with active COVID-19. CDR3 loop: CASSRPTGGSYEQYF. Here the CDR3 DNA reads TGTGCCAGCAGCCGCCCTACAGGGGGCTCCTACGAGCAGTACTTC.